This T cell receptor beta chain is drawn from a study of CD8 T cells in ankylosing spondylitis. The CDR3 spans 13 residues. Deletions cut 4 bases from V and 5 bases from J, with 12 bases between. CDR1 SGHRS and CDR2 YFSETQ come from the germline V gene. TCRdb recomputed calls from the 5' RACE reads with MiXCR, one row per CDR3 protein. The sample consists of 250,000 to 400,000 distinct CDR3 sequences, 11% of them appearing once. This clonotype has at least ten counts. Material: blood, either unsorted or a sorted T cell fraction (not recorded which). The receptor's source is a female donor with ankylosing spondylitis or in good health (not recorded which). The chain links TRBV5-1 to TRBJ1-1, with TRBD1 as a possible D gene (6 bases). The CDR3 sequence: CASSEAGVTEAFF. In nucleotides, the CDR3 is TGCGCCAGCAGCGAAGCAGGGGTAACTGAAGCTTTCTTT.